This T cell receptor (beta chain) appears in the sequencing data of a study of cytomegalovirus exposure and HLA in healthy donors. Sequencing used immunoSEQ multiplex PCR; TCRdb keeps in-frame clones, though not all of them. Among approximately 120,000 clones listed, about 91% were seen once. Germline trimming cut 7 bases from V and 2 bases from J; bases unmatched to any gene: 9. The CDR3 is 16 amino acids. From germline, CDR1 is SGHRS and CDR2 YFSETQ. The TCR comes from a woman between 18 and 30 years old in good health and CMV-seronegative. Sequencing was performed on PBMCs. The V and J genes are TRBV5-1 and TRBJ2-6; TRBD1 agrees at 7 bases. In DNA form, the CDR3 reads TGCGCCAGCGGCTCACACACAGGGGCTGGGGCCAACGTCCTGACTTTC. It codes for CASGSHTGAGANVLTF.